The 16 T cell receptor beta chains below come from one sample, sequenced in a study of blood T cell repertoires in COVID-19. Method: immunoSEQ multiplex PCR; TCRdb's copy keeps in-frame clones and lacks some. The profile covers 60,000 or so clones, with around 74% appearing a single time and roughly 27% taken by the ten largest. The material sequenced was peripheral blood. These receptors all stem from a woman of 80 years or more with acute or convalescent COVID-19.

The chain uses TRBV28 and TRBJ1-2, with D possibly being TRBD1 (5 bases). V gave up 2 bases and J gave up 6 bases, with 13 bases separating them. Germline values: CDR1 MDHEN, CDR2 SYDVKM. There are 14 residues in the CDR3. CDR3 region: CASSLIQGSDGYTF. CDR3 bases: TGTGCCAGCAGTTTAATCCAGGGCTCCGATGGCTACACCTTC.

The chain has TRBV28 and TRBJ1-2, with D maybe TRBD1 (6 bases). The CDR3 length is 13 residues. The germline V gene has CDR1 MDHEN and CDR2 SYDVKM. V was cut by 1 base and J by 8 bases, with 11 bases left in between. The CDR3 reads CASSLYTGTGYTF. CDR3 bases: TGTGCCAGCAGTTTATATACAGGGACCGGCTACACCTTC.

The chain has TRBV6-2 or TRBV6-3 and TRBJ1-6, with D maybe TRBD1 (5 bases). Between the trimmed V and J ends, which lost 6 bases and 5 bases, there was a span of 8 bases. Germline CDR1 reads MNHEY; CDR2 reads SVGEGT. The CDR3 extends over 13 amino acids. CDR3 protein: CASSLQDNSPLHF. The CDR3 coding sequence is TGTGCCAGCAGCCTACAGGATAATTCACCCCTCCACTTT.

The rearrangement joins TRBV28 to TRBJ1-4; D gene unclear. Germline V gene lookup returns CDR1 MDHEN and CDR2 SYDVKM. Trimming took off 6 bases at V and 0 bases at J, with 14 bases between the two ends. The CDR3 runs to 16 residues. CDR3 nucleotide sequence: TGTGCCAGCAGCCTCTTGGAGATTGCAACTAATGAAAAACTGTTTTTT. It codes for CASSLLEIATNEKLFF.

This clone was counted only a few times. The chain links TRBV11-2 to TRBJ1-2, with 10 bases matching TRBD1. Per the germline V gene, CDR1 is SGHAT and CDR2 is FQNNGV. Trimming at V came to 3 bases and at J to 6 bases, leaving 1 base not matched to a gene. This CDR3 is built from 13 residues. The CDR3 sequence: CASSLGTGDGYTF. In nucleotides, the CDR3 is TGTGCCAGCAGCTTGGGGACAGGGGATGGCTACACCTTC.

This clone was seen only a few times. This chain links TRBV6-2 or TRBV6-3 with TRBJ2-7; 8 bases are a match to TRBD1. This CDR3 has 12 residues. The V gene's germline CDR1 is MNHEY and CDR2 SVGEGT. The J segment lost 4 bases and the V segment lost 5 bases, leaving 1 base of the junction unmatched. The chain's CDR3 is CASSRQGYEQYF. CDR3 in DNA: TGTGCCAGCAGTAGACAGGGGTACGAGCAGTACTTC.

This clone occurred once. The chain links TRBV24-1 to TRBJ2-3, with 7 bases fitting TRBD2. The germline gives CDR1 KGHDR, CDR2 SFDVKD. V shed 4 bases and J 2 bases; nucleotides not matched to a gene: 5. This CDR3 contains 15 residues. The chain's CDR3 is CATSEPSGFTDTQYF. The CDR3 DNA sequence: TGTGCCACCAGTGAACCTAGCGGTTTCACAGATACGCAGTATTTT.

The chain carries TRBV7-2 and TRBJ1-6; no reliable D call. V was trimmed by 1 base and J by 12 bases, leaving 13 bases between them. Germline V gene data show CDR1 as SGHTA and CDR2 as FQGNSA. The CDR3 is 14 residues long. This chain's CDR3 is CASSLVVRAEPLHF. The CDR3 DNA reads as TGTGCCAGCAGCTTAGTTGTCCGTGCAGAACCCCTCCACTTT. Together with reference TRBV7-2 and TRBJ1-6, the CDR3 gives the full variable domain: GAGVSQSPSNKVTEKGKDVELRCDPISGHTALYWYRQSLGQGLEFLIYFQGNSAPDKSGLPSDRFSAERTGGSVSTLTIQRTQQEDSAVYLCASSLVVRAEPLHFGNGTRLTVT.

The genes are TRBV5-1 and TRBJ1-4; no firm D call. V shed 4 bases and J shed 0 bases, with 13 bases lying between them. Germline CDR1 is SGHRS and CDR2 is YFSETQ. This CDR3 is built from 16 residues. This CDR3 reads CASSLSRGATNEKLFF. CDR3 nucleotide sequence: TGCGCCAGCAGCCTGTCCCGGGGAGCAACTAATGAAAAACTGTTTTTT.

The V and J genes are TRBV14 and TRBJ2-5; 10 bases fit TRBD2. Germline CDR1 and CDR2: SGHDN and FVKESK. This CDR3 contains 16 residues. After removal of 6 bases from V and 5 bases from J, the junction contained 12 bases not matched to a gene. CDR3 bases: TGTGCCAGCAGTTTCTTAGCGGGAGGATCTGGTGAGACCCAGTACTTC. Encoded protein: CASSFLAGGSGETQYF.

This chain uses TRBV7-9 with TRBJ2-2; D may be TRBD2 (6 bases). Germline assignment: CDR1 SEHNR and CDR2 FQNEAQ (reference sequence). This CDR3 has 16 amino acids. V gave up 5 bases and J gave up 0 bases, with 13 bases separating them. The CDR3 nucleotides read TGTGCCAGCAGCCCGAGGACTACCGCGAACACCGGGGAGCTGTTTTTT. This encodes CASSPRTTANTGELFF.

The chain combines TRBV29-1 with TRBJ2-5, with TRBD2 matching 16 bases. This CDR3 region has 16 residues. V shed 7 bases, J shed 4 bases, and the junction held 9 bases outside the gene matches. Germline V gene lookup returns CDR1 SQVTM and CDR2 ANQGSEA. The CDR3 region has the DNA TGCAGCGCCGGGACTAGCGGGAGGGCCGGGTTAGAGACCCAGTACTTC. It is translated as CSAGTSGRAGLETQYF.

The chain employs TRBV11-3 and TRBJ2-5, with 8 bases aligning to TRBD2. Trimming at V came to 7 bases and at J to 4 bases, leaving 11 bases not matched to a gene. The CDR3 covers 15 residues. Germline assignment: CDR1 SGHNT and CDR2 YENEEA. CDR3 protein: CASKISGMGGETQYF. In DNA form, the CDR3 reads TGTGCCAGCAAAATTAGCGGGATGGGGGGAGAGACCCAGTACTTC.

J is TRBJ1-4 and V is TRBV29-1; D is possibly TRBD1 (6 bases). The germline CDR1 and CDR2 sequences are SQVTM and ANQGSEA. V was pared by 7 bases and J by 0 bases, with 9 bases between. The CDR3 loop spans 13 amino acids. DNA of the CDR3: TGCAGCGCCAGGGGTGCAACTAATGAAAAACTGTTTTTT. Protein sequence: CSARGATNEKLFF.

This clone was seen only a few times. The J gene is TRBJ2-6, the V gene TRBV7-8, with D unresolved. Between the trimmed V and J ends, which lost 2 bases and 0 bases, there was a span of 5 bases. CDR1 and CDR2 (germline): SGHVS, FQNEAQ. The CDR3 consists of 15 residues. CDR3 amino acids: CASSLRFSGANVLTF. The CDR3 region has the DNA TGTGCCAGCAGCTTACGGTTCTCTGGGGCCAACGTCCTGACTTTC.

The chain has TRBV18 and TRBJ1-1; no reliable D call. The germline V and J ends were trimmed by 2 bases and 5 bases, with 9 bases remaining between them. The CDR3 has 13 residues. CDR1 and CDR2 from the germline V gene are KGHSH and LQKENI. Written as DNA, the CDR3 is TGTGCCAGCTCACCAGAGGCCGATACTGAAGCTTTCTTT. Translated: CASSPEADTEAFF.